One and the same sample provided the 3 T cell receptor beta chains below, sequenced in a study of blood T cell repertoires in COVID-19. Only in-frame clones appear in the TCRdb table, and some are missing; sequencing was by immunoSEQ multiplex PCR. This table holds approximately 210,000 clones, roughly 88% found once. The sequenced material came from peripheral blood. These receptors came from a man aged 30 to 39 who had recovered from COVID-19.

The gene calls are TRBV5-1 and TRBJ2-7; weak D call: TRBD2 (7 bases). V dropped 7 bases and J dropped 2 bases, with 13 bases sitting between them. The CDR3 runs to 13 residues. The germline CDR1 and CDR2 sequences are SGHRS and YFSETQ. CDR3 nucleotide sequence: TGCGCCAGCGGCGGGGGCCCTACCTACGAGCAGTACTTC. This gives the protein CASGGGPTYEQYF.

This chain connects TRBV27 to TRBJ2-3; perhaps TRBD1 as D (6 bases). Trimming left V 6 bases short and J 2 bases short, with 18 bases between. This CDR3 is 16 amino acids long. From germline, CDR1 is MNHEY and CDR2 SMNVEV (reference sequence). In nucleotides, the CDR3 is TGTGCCAGCAGCCCAGGGCAGGGGCCCTCCACAGATACGCAGTATTTT. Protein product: CASSPGQGPSTDTQYF.

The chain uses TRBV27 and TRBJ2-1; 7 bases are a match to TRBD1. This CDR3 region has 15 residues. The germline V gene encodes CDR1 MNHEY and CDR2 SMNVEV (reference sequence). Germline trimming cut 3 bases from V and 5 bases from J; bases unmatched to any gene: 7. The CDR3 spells CASSFDRAPDNEQFF. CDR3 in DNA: TGTGCCAGCAGTTTCGACAGGGCCCCGGACAATGAGCAGTTCTTC.